The T cell receptor beta chain under discussion was sequenced for a study of control samples from healthy donors and cancer patients. Measured with immunoSEQ multiplex PCR; TCRdb has only the in-frame clones, and not every one. This table has roughly 190,000 clones, 91% appearing once. The CDR3 has 11 amino acids. The germline CDR1 and CDR2 sequences are KGHDR and SFDVKD. Deletions cut 5 bases from V and 7 bases from J, with 5 bases between. Specimen: blood. This TCR derives from a woman aged 25 to 39 in good health. The chain has TRBV24-1 and TRBJ1-5; D is undetermined. In nucleotides, the CDR3 is TGTGCCACCAGTGTTGGACAGCCCCAGCATTTT. This gives the protein CATSVGQPQHF.